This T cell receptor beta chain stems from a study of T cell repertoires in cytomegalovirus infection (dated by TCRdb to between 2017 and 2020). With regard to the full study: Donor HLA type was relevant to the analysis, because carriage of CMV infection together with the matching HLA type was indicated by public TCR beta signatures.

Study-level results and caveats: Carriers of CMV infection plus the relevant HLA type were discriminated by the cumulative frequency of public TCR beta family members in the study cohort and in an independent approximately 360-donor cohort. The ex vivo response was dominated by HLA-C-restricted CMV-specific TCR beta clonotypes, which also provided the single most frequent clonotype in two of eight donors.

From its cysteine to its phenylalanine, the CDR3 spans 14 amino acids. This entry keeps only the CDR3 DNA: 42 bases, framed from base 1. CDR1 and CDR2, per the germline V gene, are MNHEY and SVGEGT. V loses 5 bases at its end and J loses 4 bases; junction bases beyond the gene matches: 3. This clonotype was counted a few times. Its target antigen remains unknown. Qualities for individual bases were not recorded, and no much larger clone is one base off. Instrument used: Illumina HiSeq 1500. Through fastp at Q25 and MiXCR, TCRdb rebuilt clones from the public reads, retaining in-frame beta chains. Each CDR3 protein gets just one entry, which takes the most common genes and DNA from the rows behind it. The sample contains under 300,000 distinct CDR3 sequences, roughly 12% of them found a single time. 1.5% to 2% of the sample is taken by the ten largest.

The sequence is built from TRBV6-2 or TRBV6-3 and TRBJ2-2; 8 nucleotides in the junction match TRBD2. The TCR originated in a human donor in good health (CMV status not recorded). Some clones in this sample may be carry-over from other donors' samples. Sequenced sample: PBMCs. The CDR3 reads CASSVLAATGELFF. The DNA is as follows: TGTGCCAGCAGTGTACTAGCGGCCACCGGGGAGCTGTTTTTT.